The 17 T cell receptor beta chains given below trace back to one sample, sequenced in a study of blood T cells in healthy people across ages (dated by TCRdb to the mid-2010s). The library was made by 5' RACE. Sequencing relied on an Illumina HiSeq 2500. A second PCR of roughly 6 to 11 cycles was run with a J-beta primer mix and a sample-barcoded 5' primer. Using fastp trimming at Q25 and MiXCR clonotype assembly, TCRdb reanalyzed the public sequencing data and kept in-frame beta chains. CDR3 protein sequences are deduplicated, and each keeps its most common genes and DNA. This sample lists over a million distinct CDR3 sequences; 59% were detected once. Of the sample, 6.5% to 8.5% is held by the ten largest clones. The specimen was blood. All receptors derive from a man younger than 35 in good health.

The chain employs TRBV6-5 and TRBJ2-1, with 7 bases aligning to TRBD2. CDR1 and CDR2 (germline): MNHEY, SVGAGI. The CDR3 length is 16 residues. Germline trimming cut 0 bases from V and 7 bases from J; bases unmatched to any gene: 9. CDR3 DNA: TGTGCCAGCAGTTACTCTCCGGGACTAAGGCTTAATGAGCAGTTCTTC. As protein: CASSYSPGLRLNEQFF.

The chain employs TRBV5-4 and TRBJ2-2; 10 bases align to TRBD2. Per the germline V gene, CDR1 is SGHNT and CDR2 is YYREEE (reference sequence). After removal of 4 bases from V and 6 bases from J, the junction contained 6 bases not matched to a gene. This CDR3 has 15 residues. The CDR3 spells CASSQLAGDAGELFF. The DNA for the CDR3 is TGTGCCAGCAGCCAGCTAGCGGGGGATGCCGGGGAGCTGTTTTTT.

The chain uses TRBV5-1 and TRBJ2-7, with 8 bases matching TRBD1. The CDR3 has 13 residues. Trimming took 7 bases from V and 6 from J; bases not matched to a gene: 9. Germline CDR1 SGHRS, CDR2 YFSETQ. This chain's CDR3 is CASLRTGFCEQYF. The DNA of the CDR3 is TGCGCCAGCTTACGGACAGGGTTTTGCGAGCAGTACTTC. Together with reference TRBV5-1 and TRBJ2-7, the CDR3 gives the full variable domain: KAGVTQTPRYLIKTRGQQVTLSCSPISGHRSVSWYQQTPGQGLQFLFEYFSETQRNKGNFPGRFSGRQFSNSRSEMNVSTLELGDSALYLCASLRTGFCEQYFGPGTRLTVT.

V gene TRBV20-1 combines with J gene TRBJ1-1; D gene uncertain. Germline V CDR1 and CDR2: DFQATT, SNEGSKA (reference sequence). The CDR3 length is 13 residues. V was pared by 5 bases and J by 2 bases, with 12 bases between. The CDR3 DNA sequence: TGCAGTGCTTCTTCCACGAGAAACACTGAAGCTTTCTTT. It codes for CSASSTRNTEAFF.

The sample holds a few counts of this clonotype. J is TRBJ2-7 and V is TRBV25-1, with D possibly TRBD2 on 6 matching bases. V lost 4 bases and J 3 bases, leaving 10 bases between the germline ends. The CDR3 spans 13 residues. Germline V gene data show CDR1 as MGHDK and CDR2 as SYGVNS. CDR3 nucleotide sequence: TGTGCCAGCAGTGCTATGGACTACTACGAGCAGTACTTC. Protein product: CASSAMDYYEQYF.

The chain links TRBV6-5 to TRBJ2-1; D uncertain. With 2 bases removed from V and 8 bases from J, the gap between germline ends came to 4 bases. Germline V CDR1 and CDR2: MNHEY, SVGAGI. The CDR3 contains 11 residues. Written as DNA, the CDR3 is TGTGCCAGCAGTTACCAGGATGAGCAGTTCTTC. This sequence encodes CASSYQDEQFF.

The chain couples TRBV7-2 to TRBJ2-3, with TRBD1 matching 7 bases. V gave up 6 bases and J gave up 10 bases; unmatched junction bases: 4. The germline CDR1 and CDR2 sequences are SGHTA and FQGNSA. CDR3 length: 11 residues. In DNA, the CDR3 is TGTGCCAGCAGACGGACAGGTGCGCAGTATTTT. Translating it yields CASRRTGAQYF.

The gene calls are TRBV4-1 and TRBJ2-3; D call uncertain. The CDR3 is 14 residues long. The V end lost 1 base, the J end lost 4 bases, and 9 bases lay between the germline ends. The germline V gene has CDR1 MGHRA and CDR2 YSYEKL. The CDR3 DNA reads as TGCGCCAGCAGCCAAGTAGGGCCCTCAGATACGCAGTATTTT. It specifies CASSQVGPSDTQYF.

As for this clonotype: At one end the junction does not follow the germline gene, possibly because of a read error. This chain links TRBV7-2 with TRBJ2-1; a possible D gene is TRBD1 (5 bases). Germline CDR1 is SGHTA and CDR2 is FQGNSA. The CDR3 is made up of 14 amino acids. The CDR3 loop reads CASGLGRATNEQFF. The CDR3 DNA reads TGTGCCAGCGGCTTAGGCAGGGCTACCAATGAGCAGTTCTTC.

The V and J genes are TRBV27 and TRBJ2-5; 9 bases fit TRBD1. The germline CDR1 and CDR2 sequences are MNHEY and SMNVEV (reference sequence). The ends lost 5 bases at V and 7 bases at J; junction bases unmatched: 8. This CDR3 has 14 residues. The CDR3 bases are TGTGCCAGCAGTCCGGGGACAGGGAGAGCGACCCAGTACTTC. This encodes CASSPGTGRATQYF.

The table lists this clonotype with a few counts. The V call is TRBV25-1, the J call TRBJ1-1, with D unresolved. CDR1 is MGHDK and CDR2 is SYGVNS in the germline V gene. This CDR3 has 12 residues. V gave up 4 bases and J gave up 2 bases, with 5 bases separating them. CDR3 protein: CASSGVNTEAFF. Here the CDR3 DNA reads TGTGCCAGCAGTGGGGTAAACACTGAAGCTTTCTTT.

The rearrangement joins TRBV7-9 to TRBJ2-5; 8 nucleotides match TRBD1. Germline V lookup: CDR1 SEHNR, CDR2 FQNEAQ (reference sequence). The length of the CDR3 is 16 residues. The trim removed 3 bases at V and 5 bases at J, leaving 11 bases unmatched. CDR3 bases: TGTGCCAGCAGCTTCGCCGACGGCGGACAGGGTGAGACCCAGTACTTC. It specifies CASSFADGGQGETQYF.

DNA of the CDR3: TGCGCCAGCAGCTTGGGGCTGGTTTGGGACTATGGCTACACCTTC. It encodes CASSLGLVWDYGYTF. This rearrangement joins TRBV5-1 to TRBJ1-2; D is uncertain. Germline V gene lookup returns CDR1 SGHRS and CDR2 YFSETQ. This CDR3 is built from 15 residues. V gave up 0 bases and J gave up 3 bases, with 12 bases separating them. The entire variable domain, with the rest obtained from reference TRBV5-1 and TRBJ1-2, is as follows: KAGVTQTPRYLIKTRGQQVTLSCSPISGHRSVSWYQQTPGQGLQFLFEYFSETQRNKGNFPGRFSGRQFSNSRSEMNVSTLELGDSALYLCASSLGLVWDYGYTFGSGTRLTVV.

The chain uses TRBV5-1 and TRBJ2-1; the match to TRBD2 covers 15 bases. After removal of 4 bases from V and 2 bases from J, the junction contained 7 bases not matched to a gene. The germline gives CDR1 SGHRS, CDR2 YFSETQ. CDR3 length equals 18 residues. This CDR3 reads CASSAKGLAGGTYNEQFF. CDR3 sequence (DNA): TGCGCCAGCAGCGCTAAGGGACTAGCGGGAGGTACCTACAATGAGCAGTTCTTC. The variable domain in full, completed from reference TRBV5-1 and TRBJ2-1, reads KAGVTQTPRYLIKTRGQQVTLSCSPISGHRSVSWYQQTPGQGLQFLFEYFSETQRNKGNFPGRFSGRQFSNSRSEMNVSTLELGDSALYLCASSAKGLAGGTYNEQFFGPGTRLTVL.

V usage is TRBV6-5 and J usage is TRBJ1-2; D remains unclear. Trimming cost V 0 bases and J 0 bases, with 17 bases left between them. This CDR3 has 18 amino acids. Looked up from germline, CDR1 is MNHEY and CDR2 is SVGAGI. CDR3 nucleotides: TGTGCCAGCAGTTACTCGATTGATGTGTGGGCCTCTAACTATGGCTACACCTTC. This translates into CASSYSIDVWASNYGYTF.

The genes are TRBV7-6 and TRBJ2-1, with D unresolved. The germline gives CDR1 SGHVS, CDR2 FNYEAQ. The length of the CDR3 is 16 residues. Trimming cost V 6 bases and J 0 bases, with 15 bases left between them. Written as DNA, the CDR3 is TGTGCCAGCAGTCCCATACCCGGCCCCTCCTACAATGAGCAGTTCTTC. This translates into CASSPIPGPSYNEQFF.

As to this clonotype: One junction end does not reproduce the germline sequence, and a read error may be involved. This sequence joins TRBV27 and TRBJ1-2, with no clear D. The CDR3 has 13 residues. Per the germline V gene, CDR1 is MNHEY and CDR2 is SMNVEV (reference sequence). The CDR3 bases are TGTGCCAGCAGGTTATCCGGGAGTAGGGGCTACACCTTC. This codes for CASRLSGSRGYTF.